These T cell receptor beta chains were read from a single sample in a study of identical twins. TCRdb fed the 5' RACE reads into MiXCR, producing one record per CDR3 protein. The sample contains roughly 750,000 distinct CDR3 sequences, approximately 22% of which appear only once. These data were also reused for a study on T cells expressing NK-cell markers.

What was sequenced was PBMCs. These TCRs come from a woman aged 18-30 years in good health. The CDR3 runs from the conserved cysteine through the conserved F or W. D genes are given only for firm matches. Some rows have no size entry. The others give once, few or many, or a class for an expanded clone.

v_call,j_call,clone_size,d_call,cdr3_nt,cdr3_aa
TRBV7-2,TRBJ1-2,-,-,TGTGCCAGCAGCCCAGTACGGGGTAGCTATGGCTACACCTTC,CASSPVRGSYGYTF
TRBV3-1,TRBJ1-2,few,-,TGTGCCAGCAGCCTGCGGGACATAACTAACTATGGCTACACCTTC,CASSLRDITNYGYTF
TRBV5-1,TRBJ2-7,-,-,TGCGCCAGCAGCCCTCCAGCGAGGGCCTACGAGCAGTACTTC,CASSPPARAYEQYF
TRBV5-1,TRBJ2-1,many,TRBD2,TGCGCCAGCTTAGCGGGGGGGAGCAATGAGCAGTTCTTC,CASLAGGSNEQFF
TRBV7-2,TRBJ2-5,-,-,TGTGCCAGCAGCTTATACCTGGGGTCCCAAGAGACCCAGTACTTC,CASSLYLGSQETQYF
TRBV29-1,TRBJ2-5,few,TRBD1,TGCAGCGTCGACCTCACAGGGGTGGAAGAGACCCAGTACTTC,CSVDLTGVEETQYF
TRBV6-1,TRBJ2-7,few,-,TGTGCCAGCAGACGGGACACCGGAGAATTATACGAGCAGTACTTC,CASRRDTGELYEQYF
TRBV3-1,TRBJ2-5,many,-,TGTGCCAGCAGTCCCGGGACACACACGCAAGAGACCCAGTACTTC,CASSPGTHTQETQYF
TRBV12-3/TRBV12-4,TRBJ2-1,-,TRBD2,TGTGCCAGCGGGGGGACTAGCGGGAAAGTGGATGAGCAGTTCTTC,CASGGTSGKVDEQFF
TRBV6-1,TRBJ2-2,few,TRBD1,TGTGCCAGCAGCGAGACAGGGGTCGGGGAGCTGTTTTTT,CASSETGVGELFF
TRBV5-1,TRBJ2-3,few,TRBD1,TGCGCCAGCAGCTATCCGGACAGGGAGACAGATACGCAGTATTTT,CASSYPDRETDTQYF
TRBV20-1,TRBJ2-5,-,TRBD1,TGCAGTGCTGCGGGGACAGGGGGCCGAAAATCAGAGACCCAGTACTTC,CSAAGTGGRKSETQYF
TRBV29-1,TRBJ2-2,many,-,TGCAGCGCCCACCCTTCAACCGGGGAGCTGTTTTTT,CSAHPSTGELFF
TRBV10-3,TRBJ1-2,many,TRBD1,TGTGCCATCAGTGGCGCCGGGACAGGGGGAGACGGCTATGGCTACACCTTC,CAISGAGTGGDGYGYTF
TRBV20-1,TRBJ2-7,few,TRBD1,TGCAGTGCTAATTCCCCCGGGACAGGTTCCTACGAGCAGTACTTC,CSANSPGTGSYEQYF
TRBV7-9,TRBJ2-3,-,-,TGTGCCAGCAGCTTAAGCGAGGCAGATACGCAGTATTTT,CASSLSEADTQYF
TRBV11-2,TRBJ2-1,few,-,TGTGCCAGCAGCTTAGACCGACTCGTGGGAGTTAGTTACAATGAGCAGTTCTTC,CASSLDRLVGVSYNEQFF
TRBV12-3/TRBV12-4,TRBJ2-2,many,-,TGTGCCAGCAGTTTATCGGGATGGGCCGGGGAGCTGTTTTTT,CASSLSGWAGELFF
TRBV9,TRBJ1-2,-,TRBD1,TGTGCCAGCAGCGTAAAGAACGCGCCGGGACAGGGACCTACTTACTATGGCTACACCTTC,CASSVKNAPGQGPTYYGYTF
TRBV7-9,TRBJ1-5,-,TRBD1,TGTGCCAGCAGCTTAGCGCGGACAGGGGGAGGCAATCAGCCCCAGCATTTT,CASSLARTGGGNQPQHF
TRBV7-6,TRBJ1-1,-,TRBD1,TGTGCCAGCAGCTACACAGGGGCTGAAGCTTTCTTT,CASSYTGAEAFF
TRBV20-1,TRBJ1-2,-,TRBD1,TGCAGTGCGGGCCAGGGACAGTCAATTTATGGCTACACCTTC,CSAGQGQSIYGYTF
TRBV20-1,TRBJ1-2,few,-,TGCAGTGCTCGCGGGACGGTCGATAACTATGGCTACACCTTC,CSARGTVDNYGYTF
TRBV18,TRBJ1-2,-,-,TGTGCCAGCTCACCGCTACGGACAGAGTATGGCTACACCTTC,CASSPLRTEYGYTF
TRBV3-1,TRBJ2-1,many,TRBD2,TGTGCCAGCAGCCTTCGGACTAGCGGTATCAATGAGCAGTTCTTC,CASSLRTSGINEQFF
TRBV18,TRBJ2-7,-,-,TGTGCCAGCTCACGGCCGGGACGGGCTCTCGAGCAGTACTTC,CASSRPGRALEQYF
TRBV7-2,TRBJ2-3,few,-,TGTGCCAGCAGCTTAGCGGTCGTGGAAAATACGCAGTATTTT,CASSLAVVENTQYF
TRBV7-2,TRBJ2-1,few,-,TGTGCCAGCAGCTTAGGGGCCGGGACCTACTACGGGCAGTTCTTC,CASSLGAGTYYGQFF
TRBV7-2,TRBJ2-5,-,-,TGTGCCAGCGGGGGGAGGTTAGAGACCCAGTACTTC,CASGGRLETQYF
TRBV11-2,TRBJ2-3,once,-,TGTGCCAGCAGCTTAGAAGCGATCAGCACAGATACGCAGTATTTT,CASSLEAISTDTQYF
TRBV5-1,TRBJ1-4,many,TRBD1,TGCGCCAGCAGCCCCGGACAGGGCACCCAAAAACTGTTTTTT,CASSPGQGTQKLFF
TRBV12-5,TRBJ2-7,-,-,TGTGCTAGTGGTTTGGTACCAGGGACTGCGAGGGCTTACGAGCAGTACTTC,CASGLVPGTARAYEQYF
TRBV12-3/TRBV12-4,TRBJ1-1,-,-,TGTGCCAGCAGCCGTACCCTACAGGCTTTCTTT,CASSRTLQAFF
TRBV5-1,TRBJ2-3,-,-,TGCGCCAGCAGCGGTCAACCCTCAGATACGCAGTATTTT,CASSGQPSDTQYF
TRBV20-1,TRBJ2-3,few,TRBD1,TGCAGTGCTAGCCGGGACAGCGACACAGATACGCAGTATTTT,CSASRDSDTDTQYF
TRBV18,TRBJ2-3,-,-,TGTGCCAGCTCACCACCAATGAGGGGTATGAGCACAGATACGCAGTATTTT,CASSPPMRGMSTDTQYF
TRBV12-3/TRBV12-4,TRBJ2-4,few,-,TGTGCCAGCACCTTCGATCCTCTAGCCAAAAACATTCAGTACTTC,CASTFDPLAKNIQYF
TRBV5-1,TRBJ2-7,-,-,TGCGCCAGCAGCCTCTACAGGTCCCGCTCCTACGAGCAGTACTTC,CASSLYRSRSYEQYF
TRBV12-3/TRBV12-4,TRBJ2-7,-,-,TGTGCCAGCAGTCAATCCTACAGGGAGGAGGCGTACGAGCAGTACTTC,CASSQSYREEAYEQYF
TRBV29-1,TRBJ2-1,-,TRBD2,TGCAGCGCCACTAGCGGGGGGATCAATGAGCATTTCTTC,CSATSGGINEHFF
TRBV7-9,TRBJ1-4,-,TRBD1,TGTGCCAGCAGCCCCCACGGGACAGGGATAAATGAAAAACTGTTTTTT,CASSPHGTGINEKLFF
TRBV10-2,TRBJ2-5,-,-,TGCGCCAGCAGTGAGGAAGTCCAAGAGACCCAGTACTTC,CASSEEVQETQYF
TRBV6-1,TRBJ1-1,many,TRBD1,TGTGCCAGCAGCGATGACAGGGGGCTAAGGAACACTGAAGCTTTCTTT,CASSDDRGLRNTEAFF
TRBV7-9,TRBJ1-6,-,-,TGTGCCAGCAGCCAAGCAGGTTCACCCCTCCACTTT,CASSQAGSPLHF
TRBV12-3/TRBV12-4,TRBJ2-4,-,TRBD1,TGTGCCAGCACCGAAACGACAGGGGGGCTGAACATTCAGTACTTC,CASTETTGGLNIQYF
TRBV5-1,TRBJ2-3,-,TRBD2,TGCGCCAGCAGCTTCTCTAGCGGGGGGGCCACAGATACGCAGTATTTT,CASSFSSGGATDTQYF
TRBV11-1,TRBJ2-1,-,-,TGTGCCAGCAGCTCCGCTAGAAACAATGAGCAGTTCTTC,CASSSARNNEQFF
TRBV12-3/TRBV12-4,TRBJ2-7,many,-,TGTGCCAGCACCACGGGACGGGTTTACGAGCAGTACTTC,CASTTGRVYEQYF
TRBV20-1,TRBJ1-1,-,-,TGCAGTGCCCTCGGTCGGATGAACACTGAAGCTTTCTTT,CSALGRMNTEAFF
TRBV11-2,TRBJ2-7,-,TRBD1,TGTGCCAGCAGCTCCCGACAGGGGGTACGCGAGCAGTACTTC,CASSSRQGVREQYF
TRBV29-1,TRBJ2-1,few,-,TGCAGCGTTAACTTAGGGTACCAGAATGAGCAGTTCTTC,CSVNLGYQNEQFF
TRBV5-1,TRBJ2-5,-,-,TGCGCCAGCAGCTTGATTCATGCAGGGGGGGAAGAGACCCAGTACTTC,CASSLIHAGGEETQYF
TRBV20-1,TRBJ2-1,-,-,TGCAGTGCAACTACTAGGCCGAGCTCCTACAATGAGCAGTTCTTC,CSATTRPSSYNEQFF
TRBV20-1,TRBJ2-5,many,TRBD2,TGCAGCGCTAGCGGGGCCCAAGAGACCCAGTACTTC,CSASGAQETQYF
TRBV12-3/TRBV12-4,TRBJ2-7,-,-,TGTGCCAGCAGCCATGGGAGGGAGCAGTACTTC,CASSHGREQYF